The 14 T cell receptor beta chains in this list originate from one sample, sequenced in a study of OX40 agonist ivuxolimab in advanced cancers. Here immunoSEQ multiplex PCR was the method, and the copy in TCRdb shows in-frame clones only, minus some. Of nearly 60,000 clones detected, about 87% appear once; the ten largest clones hold roughly 3.7%. This specimen was CD4+ or CD8+ T cells sorted from blood, taken in a trial of the OX40 agonist ivuxolimab. These TCRs come from an adult with an advanced solid tumor such as melanoma, head and neck, liver or kidney cancer.

This chain connects TRBV19 to TRBJ2-3; D is unclear. This CDR3 comprises 13 residues. With 6 bases removed from V and 5 bases from J, the gap between germline ends came to 12 bases. Germline V CDR1 and CDR2: LNHDA, SQIVND (reference sequence). The CDR3: CASRSDRGDTQYF. The CDR3 DNA reads TGTGCCAGTAGAAGCGACCGAGGAGATACGCAGTATTTT.

This clone was counted a few times. The CDR3 nucleotides are TGTGCCAGCAGTTACAGGGACAGCACAGATACGCAGTATTTT. This encodes CASSYRDSTDTQYF. V usage is TRBV6-5 and J usage is TRBJ2-3; TRBD1 or TRBD2 may be the D gene (5 bases each). Germline values: CDR1 MNHEY, CDR2 SVGAGI. V was pared by 2 bases and J by 0 bases, with 6 bases between. The CDR3 is 14 residues long.

V is TRBV7-3 and J is TRBJ2-3, with D hard to call. The CDR3 sequence is 16 residues long. V lost 1 base, J lost 3 bases, and 14 bases lay in between. Germline V gives CDR1 SGHTA, CDR2 FQGTGA. The DNA of the CDR3 is TGTGCCAGCAGCTTAATGGCGTCCTCCATTACAGATACGCAGTATTTT. Protein product: CASSLMASSITDTQYF.

The rearrangement links TRBV18 to TRBJ2-5; D may be TRBD2 (5 bases). Germline assignment: CDR1 KGHSH and CDR2 LQKENI. Between the trimmed V and J ends, which lost 4 bases and 2 bases, there was a span of 14 bases. This CDR3 comprises 15 residues. The CDR3 loop is CASSLASLSQETQYF. CDR3 in DNA: TGTGCCAGCTCACTAGCGTCTCTCTCTCAAGAGACCCAGTACTTC.

CDR3 nucleotide sequence: TGTGCCAGCAGGGCTACAGGGTTTGGTACAGATACGCAGTATTTT. It specifies CASRATGFGTDTQYF. The chain couples TRBV28 to TRBJ2-3, with a weak D call TRBD1 (6 bases). The V and J ends lost 6 bases and 3 bases respectively, with 16 bases between them. This CDR3 region has 15 residues. Germline V gene lookup returns CDR1 MDHEN and CDR2 SYDVKM. Supplemented by reference TRBV28 and TRBJ2-3, the full variable domain reads DVKVTQSSRYLVKRTGEKVFLECVQDMDHENMFWYRQDPGLGLRLIYFSYDVKMKEKGDIPEGYSVSREKKERFSLILESASTNQTSMYLCASRATGFGTDTQYFGPGTRLTVL.

The chain is built from TRBV5-6 and TRBJ1-1, with D tentatively TRBD1 (5 bases). This CDR3 is built from 13 residues. V was trimmed by 4 bases and J by 0 bases, leaving 7 bases between them. Germline assignment: CDR1 SGHDT and CDR2 YYEEEE. The CDR3, as DNA: TGTGCCAGCAGCCTGACAGTGAACACTGAAGCTTTCTTT. It encodes CASSLTVNTEAFF.

The chain links TRBV7-9 to TRBJ2-1; either TRBD1 or TRBD2 may supply D (5 bases each). This CDR3 region has 12 residues. Germline loops: CDR1 SEHNR, CDR2 FQNEAQ (reference sequence). Trimming shortened V by 6 bases and J by 9 bases, and 12 bases separated the two germline ends. The CDR3 loop reads CASSFTGGEQFF. DNA of the CDR3: TGTGCCAGCAGTTTCACTGGGGGTGAGCAGTTCTTC.

The V and J genes are TRBV7-3 and TRBJ2-2; 10 bases align to TRBD2. J gave up 2 bases and V 0 bases, and 0 bases lay outside the gene matches. This CDR3 region has 16 residues. From germline, CDR1 is SGHTA and CDR2 FQGTGA. The chain's CDR3 is CASSLTLAGNTGELFF. The CDR3 region has the DNA TGTGCCAGCAGCTTAACACTAGCGGGAAACACCGGGGAGCTGTTTTTT.

The chain has TRBV28 and TRBJ2-7, with 11 positions matching TRBD1. Trimming removed 8 bases from V and 8 bases from J; junction bases left unmatched: 8. Germline values: CDR1 MDHEN, CDR2 SYDVKM. This CDR3 has 13 residues. The CDR3 bases are TGTGCCAGCTGGGGACAGGGGGAAGCAAAGCAGTACTTC. Encoded protein: CASWGQGEAKQYF.

The rearrangement uses TRBV5-6 and TRBJ2-7; 7 bases line up with TRBD1. This CDR3 comprises 15 residues. Unmatched junction bases numbered 11, after V lost 4 bases and J lost 4 bases. Germline V gene sequence: CDR1 SGHDT, CDR2 YYEEEE. CDR3 loop: CASSPGWGQSYEQYF. The CDR3 nucleotides are TGTGCCAGCAGCCCCGGTTGGGGACAGTCTTACGAGCAGTACTTC.

This sequence joins TRBV28 and TRBJ2-3; no definite D call. The CDR3 runs 12 residues. The germline V gene has CDR1 MDHEN and CDR2 SYDVKM. The germline V and J ends were trimmed by 6 bases and 8 bases, with 12 bases remaining between them. Here the CDR3 DNA reads TGTGCCAGCAGCCGGAGTATGGGTACGCAGTATTTT. It codes for CASSRSMGTQYF. The full variable domain, its missing parts supplied by reference TRBV28 and TRBJ2-3, is DVKVTQSSRYLVKRTGEKVFLECVQDMDHENMFWYRQDPGLGLRLIYFSYDVKMKEKGDIPEGYSVSREKKERFSLILESASTNQTSMYLCASSRSMGTQYFGPGTRLTVL.

The J gene is TRBJ2-3, the V gene TRBV10-3, with D perhaps matching TRBD1 (6 bases). CDR3 length equals 14 residues. The germline V gene encodes CDR1 ENHRY and CDR2 SYGVKD. Trimming shortened V by 5 bases and J by 5 bases, and 14 bases separated the two germline ends. CDR3 nucleotides: TGTGCCATCAGTCGACAGGAATCCGGAGATACGCAGTATTTT. It codes for CAISRQESGDTQYF.

This sequence joins TRBV27 and TRBJ2-7, with D perhaps TRBD1 (6 bases). The ends were cut back, 3 bases at V and 0 bases at J, with 9 bases in the middle. Germline CDR1 is MNHEY and CDR2 is SMNVEV (reference sequence). There are 14 residues in the CDR3. The DNA of the CDR3 is TGTGCCAGCAGTTTGGACAGATTCTCCTACGAGCAGTACTTC. Residues: CASSLDRFSYEQYF.

The chain is built from TRBV30 and TRBJ2-2, with a weak D call TRBD2 (6 bases). From germline, CDR1 is GTSNPN and CDR2 SVGIG (reference sequence). V dropped 7 bases and J dropped 2 bases, with 14 bases sitting between them. CDR3 size: 14 residues. This chain's CDR3 is CASNHGGNTGELFF. The CDR3 DNA is TGTGCCTCTAATCACGGGGGAAACACCGGGGAGCTGTTTTTT.